The clone carrying this TCR beta chain came up many times. What it binds is unknown. This CDR3 has 17 amino acids. The germline gives CDR1 SGHVS, CDR2 FQNEAQ. Deletions cut 3 bases from V and 0 bases from J, with 15 bases between. The data are from a study of T cells after yellow fever vaccination. It was through 5'RACE template switching that TCR cDNA was made, with a universal primer site and UMIs added. One entry per CDR3 protein, called by TCRdb with MiXCR from the 5' RACE reads. The table shows about 360,000 distinct CDR3 sequences, with approximately 5.7% occurring only once. Whole-study findings and limits: Researchers report a weaker secondary response that nonetheless peaked faster, day 5 versus 15. Most clones from primary vaccination resurfaced after the booster (96% CD4, around 89% CD8). Clonotypes appearing in both CD4 and CD8 compartments existed, and their share was small.

The sequence derives from a man aged 25 to 40 who received the YFV17D yellow fever vaccine. Sequences were derived from PBMCs, sampled 5 days after the yellow fever booster vaccination. This chain connects TRBV7-8 to TRBJ1-5; D call uncertain. DNA for the CDR3: TGTGCCAGCAGCTTCGGGCCAGCAAGAAATAGCAATCAGCCCCAGCATTTT. It translates to CASSFGPARNSNQPQHF.